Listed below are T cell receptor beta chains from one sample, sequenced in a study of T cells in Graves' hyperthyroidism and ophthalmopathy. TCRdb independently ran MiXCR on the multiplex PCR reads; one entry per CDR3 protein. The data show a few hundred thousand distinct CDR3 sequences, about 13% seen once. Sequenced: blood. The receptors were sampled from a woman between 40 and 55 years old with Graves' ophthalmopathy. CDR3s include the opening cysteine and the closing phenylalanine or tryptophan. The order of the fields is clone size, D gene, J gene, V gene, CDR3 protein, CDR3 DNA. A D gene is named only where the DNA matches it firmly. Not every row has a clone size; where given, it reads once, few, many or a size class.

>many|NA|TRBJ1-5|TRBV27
CASSLWSGGNQPQHF
TGTGCCAGCAGTTTATGGTCAGGGGGCAATCAGCCCCAGCATTTT
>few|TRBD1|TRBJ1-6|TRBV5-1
CANSSLQGGNSPLHF
TGCGCCAACAGCTCCCTACAGGGGGGAAATTCACCCCTCCACTTT
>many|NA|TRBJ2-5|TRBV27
CASSLSRGRTTQYF
TGTGCCAGCAGTTTAAGTCGGGGACGGACAACCCAGTACTTC
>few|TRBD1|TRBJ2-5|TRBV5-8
CASSPDRDEETQYF
TGTGCCAGCAGCCCGGACAGGGACGAAGAGACCCAGTACTTC
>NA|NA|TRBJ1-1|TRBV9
CASTGLDTEAFF
TGTGCCAGCACGGGGTTGGACACTGAAGCTTTCTTT
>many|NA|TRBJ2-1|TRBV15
CATSSRAGNSYNEQFF
TGTGCCACCAGCAGTAGGGCCGGGAACTCCTACAATGAGCAGTTCTTC
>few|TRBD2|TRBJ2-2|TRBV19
CASSMRSGRAIVTGELFF
TGTGCCAGTAGTATGCGGAGCGGGAGGGCCATAGTCACCGGGGAGCTGTTTTTT
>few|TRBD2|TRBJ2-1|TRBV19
CASHGLAGGPKSNEQFF
TGTGCCAGCCATGGACTAGCGGGAGGGCCTAAGTCCAATGAGCAGTTCTTC
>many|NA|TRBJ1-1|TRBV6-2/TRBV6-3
CASRRTGSLKEAFF
TGTGCCAGCAGAAGAACGGGAAGTCTCAAAGAAGCTTTCTTT
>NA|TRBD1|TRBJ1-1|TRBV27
CASRGQGYIEAFF
TGTGCCAGCAGGGGACAGGGTTATATTGAAGCTTTCTTT
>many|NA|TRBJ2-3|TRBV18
CASSPWDTQYF
TGTGCCAGCTCACCATGGGATACGCAGTATTTT
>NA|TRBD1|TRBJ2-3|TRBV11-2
CASSFRRQGAGAHTDTQYF
TGTGCCAGCAGCTTTAGACGTCAGGGGGCCGGGGCCCATACAGATACGCAGTATTTT
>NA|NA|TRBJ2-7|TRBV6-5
CASSYSWTDPYEQYF
TGTGCCAGCAGTTACTCGTGGACGGACCCCTACGAGCAGTACTTC
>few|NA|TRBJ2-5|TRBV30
CALDLGETQYF
TGTGCGCTGGATCTAGGGGAGACCCAGTACTTC
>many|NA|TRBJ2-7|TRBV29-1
CSVANRVGSYEQYF
TGCAGCGTCGCCAACAGGGTGGGCTCCTACGAGCAGTACTTC
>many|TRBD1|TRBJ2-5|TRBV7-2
CASNLWSQGAVAQYF
TGTGCCAGCAACCTTTGGTCTCAGGGGGCCGTGGCCCAGTACTTC
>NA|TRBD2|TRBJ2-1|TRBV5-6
CASSPLAGVRYNEQFF
TGTGCCAGCAGCCCACTAGCGGGAGTAAGGTACAATGAGCAGTTCTTC
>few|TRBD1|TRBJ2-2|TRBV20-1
CSASITGTGYTGELFF
TGCAGTGCTAGCATAACCGGGACAGGGTATACCGGGGAGCTGTTTTTT
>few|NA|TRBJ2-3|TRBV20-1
CSAKRLVRTDTQYF
TGCAGTGCTAAACGACTAGTTCGCACAGATACGCAGTATTTT
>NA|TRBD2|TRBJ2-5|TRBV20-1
CSGGGGAETQYF
TGCAGTGGGGGGGGGGGAGCAGAGACCCAGTACTTC
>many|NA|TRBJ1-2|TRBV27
CASSLSRGGSYTF
TGTGCCAGCAGTTTATCCCGCGGAGGATCCTACACCTTC
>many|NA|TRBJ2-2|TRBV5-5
CASSLVTGTNTGELFF
TGTGCCAGCAGCTTGGTTACAGGGACGAACACCGGGGAGCTGTTTTTT
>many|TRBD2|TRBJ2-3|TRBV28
CASSSDDSYQAGASGADTQYF
TGTGCCAGCAGTTCGGACGATTCCTACCAGGCCGGGGCTAGCGGTGCAGATACGCAGTATTTT